This T cell receptor (beta chain) is from a study of blood T cells in healthy people across ages. Across the whole study: Template switching captured about one barcoded beta molecule per two T cells.

Then a second PCR, running roughly 7 to 11 cycles, was carried out with a sample-barcoded 5' primer and a J-beta primer mix. Each CDR3 protein is one row after TCRdb ran MiXCR on the 5' RACE reads. The sample yields around 1.5 million distinct CDR3 sequences, 30% to 40% seen once. Germline V gives CDR1 MDHEN, CDR2 SYDVKM. CDR3 length equals 18 residues. The donors, aged roughly 6 to 95, were healthy Caucasians from Russia. Comment on this clonotype: Compared with germline, one end of the junction differs, possibly owing to a read error.

This clonotype was sampled from a woman in her twenties or thirties in good health. What was sequenced was blood. This chain links TRBV28 with TRBJ2-6, with D perhaps TRBD1 or TRBD2 (5 bases each). The CDR3 loop reads CATSYTPGTGSGANVLTF. The CDR3 DNA sequence: TGTGCCACCAGTTATACCCCGGGGACGGGCTCTGGGGCCAACGTCCTGACTTTC. The complete variable domain, with remaining parts taken from reference TRBV28 and TRBJ2-6, reads DVKVTQSSRYLVKRTGEKVFLECVQDMDHENMFWYRQDPGLGLRLIYFSYDVKMKEKGDIPEGYSVSREKKERFSLILESASTNQTSMYLCATSYTPGTGSGANVLTFGAGSRLTVL.